This T cell receptor (beta chain) was recovered during a study of blood T cell repertoires in COVID-19. In the study overall: The analysed material was cDNA or gDNA that came from T cells, B-cell-depleted T cells, or PBMCs.

J was trimmed by 5 bases and V by 5 bases; bases with no gene match: 5. Germline V gene sequence: CDR1 MNHNY, CDR2 SVGAGI (reference sequence). The CDR3 sequence is 14 residues long. Original processing notes: Reference gene primer amplification gave estimated nucleated cell counts. Libraries were prepared by immunoSEQ multiplex PCR; TCRdb keeps only in-frame clonotypes and omits some of them. That table furnishes V, J and clone size, whereas the DNA furnished D and trimming. Of roughly 180,000 clones listed, approximately 85% are singletons. This chain links TRBV6-6 with TRBJ2-1, with TRBD2 identical over 8 bases. The specimen was peripheral blood. This TCR came from a man aged 60 to 69 who had recovered from COVID-19. In DNA form, the CDR3 reads TGTGCCAGCAGTGATAGCGGGGAACACAATGAGCAGTTCTTC. Its protein is CASSDSGEHNEQFF.